This TCR beta chain was found in a study of T cell changes during pregnancy in multiple sclerosis. The germline gives CDR1 SGHTA, CDR2 FQGTGA. Trimming left V 1 base short and J 11 bases short, with 26 bases between. The length of the CDR3 is 17 residues. The assay was immunoSEQ multiplex PCR, and TCRdb's table has in-frame clones only and misses some. The sample holds 79,000 or so clones, less than 95% seen once. This rearrangement joins TRBV7-3 to TRBJ1-1; maybe TRBD1 (6 bases). The source material was peripheral blood, sampled in the first trimester of pregnancy. This clonotype originated in a female donor in good health, enrolled as a control in a pregnancy study. CDR3 nucleotide sequence: TGTGCCAGCAGCTTAAACCGAGGCGTCACGGGGGGCGGGTTGGCTTTCTTT. It encodes CASSLNRGVTGGGLAFF.